A selection of T cell receptor beta chains follows, all from one sample in a study of beta chain features in type 1 diabetes. Clones were read by immunoSEQ multiplex PCR, and TCRdb kept only the in-frame ones, dropping some. The sample includes 860,000 or so clones, roughly a sixth of them seen just once. The sample comprised naive CD4+ T cells from blood. Receptor source: a woman aged 18-29 years in good health. CDR3s include the opening cysteine and the closing phenylalanine or tryptophan. The D gene is left open where the match is weak. Clone size appears in some rows only: once, few, many, or a class for an expanded clone.

TRBD2,-,TRBJ2-5,TRBV7-9,TGTGCCAGCAGCTTGTTATCTAGCGGGATTAGGCACTTC,CASSLLSSGIRHF
-,few,TRBJ2-3,TRBV15,TGTGCCACCAGCACCCAATTAGTTGTCACAGATACGCAGTATTTT,CATSTQLVVTDTQYF
-,-,TRBJ1-2,TRBV29-1,TGCAGCGTTGCGGACAGTCCCTATGGCTACACCTTC,CSVADSPYGYTF
TRBD1,-,TRBJ1-3,TRBV7-9,TGTGCCAGCGGGACAGCAGGAAACACCATATATTTT,CASGTAGNTIYF
-,-,TRBJ2-1,TRBV11-2,TGTGCCAGCCGATGGGGACGTGAGCAGTTCTTC,CASRWGREQFF
-,-,TRBJ2-3,TRBV10-3,TGTGCCATCAGTGGGGGGAGCAGAGGGATGGATACGCAGTATTTT,CAISGGSRGMDTQYF
TRBD1,few,TRBJ2-5,TRBV5-1,TGCGCCAGCAGCTTTACAGGGGGCCGCCAAGAGACCCAGTACTTC,CASSFTGGRQETQYF
-,-,TRBJ2-3,TRBV9,TGTGCCAGCAGCGTAGGTGAGTGGGGAGCCCCCACAGATACGCAGTATTTT,CASSVGEWGAPTDTQYF
-,few,TRBJ2-1,TRBV19,TGTGCCAGTAGTGACTTAGTCCTGACTCAGTTCTTC,CASSDLVLTQFF
TRBD2,-,TRBJ2-7,TRBV30,TGTGCCTGGAGTGTAGGGGGGGGCAAGGCTAGCGGGAGAGAGCAGTACTTC,CAWSVGGGKASGREQYF
-,few,TRBJ2-3,TRBV7-9,TGTGCCAGCAGCCAAGTCATGGTGTCTAGCACAGATACGCAGTATTTT,CASSQVMVSSTDTQYF
TRBD2,-,TRBJ2-5,TRBV7-6,TGTGCCAGCAGCTTATCCCCGACTAGCGGGAGACCACGGTACCAAGAGACCCAGTACTTC,CASSLSPTSGRPRYQETQYF
TRBD2,few,TRBJ2-7,TRBV11-2,TGTGCCAGCAGCATGACTAGCGGGAGGACCGAGCAGTACTTC,CASSMTSGRTEQYF
-,-,TRBJ2-7,TRBV29-1,TGCAGCGTTGAAGATGACCTCAGGGCGGGGCAGTACTTC,CSVEDDLRAGQYF
TRBD1,-,TRBJ1-4,TRBV10-3,TGTGCCATCACTGACAGGGAGGGGGAAAAACTGTTTTTT,CAITDREGEKLFF
-,-,TRBJ2-1,TRBV28,TGTGCCAGTCTCGGAGTGGGAAGCTCCTACAATGAGCAGTTCTTC,CASLGVGSSYNEQFF
-,-,TRBJ2-1,TRBV7-9,TGTGCCAGCAGCTTAGATGGCAATACCTACAATGAGCAGTTCTTC,CASSLDGNTYNEQFF
-,few,TRBJ1-6,TRBV7-9,TGTGCCAGCAGCTTAGCCAGTTCCAGTGACCTCCACTTT,CASSLASSSDLHF
TRBD1,-,TRBJ2-7,TRBV5-1,TGCGCCAGCAGCAGTACCGGGACAGGGGGCGGCGAGCAGTACTTC,CASSSTGTGGGEQYF
-,-,TRBJ2-2,TRBV7-6,TGTGCCAGCAGCCCCACTGGCGGGGCGCTTAGCGCCGGGGAGCTGTTTTTT,CASSPTGGALSAGELFF
TRBD2,few,TRBJ2-1,TRBV7-8,TGTGCCAGCAGCTTAGCGAGACTAGCGGCCAATGAGCAGTTCTTC,CASSLARLAANEQFF
TRBD1,few,TRBJ1-2,TRBV7-2,TGTGCCAGCAGCTTGGACAGGGTATCCTATGGCTACACCTTC,CASSLDRVSYGYTF
-,few,TRBJ2-5,TRBV7-2,TGTGCCAGCAGCCGACAGGATGGGGTTGAGACCCAGTACTTC,CASSRQDGVETQYF
-,-,TRBJ2-2,TRBV28,TGTGCCAGCAGTTTTAGTCTAGTTGGCACCGGGGAGCTGTTTTTT,CASSFSLVGTGELFF
-,few,TRBJ2-3,TRBV6-1,TGTGCCAGCAGTGAAGATCCGAGTTGGCCAGATACGCAGTATTTT,CASSEDPSWPDTQYF
TRBD2,-,TRBJ2-7,TRBV11-2,TGTGCCAGCAGCTTCGGAGTAGCGGGAGTGTTCGAGCAGTACTTC,CASSFGVAGVFEQYF
-,-,TRBJ1-1,TRBV6-5,TGTGCCAGCAGTTTGGGGGGGCGGACTGAAGCTTTCTTT,CASSLGGRTEAFF
-,few,TRBJ2-2,TRBV21-1,TGTGCCAGCACTCGCAGCGGGGTCCTCACCGGGGAGCTGTTTTTT,CASTRSGVLTGELFF
-,-,TRBJ2-7,TRBV6-5,TGTGCCAGCAGACAGGGTCTCCCCCTAAACTACGAGCAGTACTTC,CASRQGLPLNYEQYF
-,-,TRBJ2-1,TRBV13,TGTGCCAGCAGCTTACAGGGATTCTACAATGAGCAGTTCTTC,CASSLQGFYNEQFF
TRBD1,-,TRBJ1-5,TRBV29-1,TGCAGCACAGGGGAGAATAGCAATCAGCCCCAGCATTTT,CSTGENSNQPQHF
-,-,TRBJ1-3,TRBV6-5,TGTGCCAGCAGAACGACAGGATCTGGAAACACCATATATTTT,CASRTTGSGNTIYF
-,-,TRBJ2-3,TRBV2,TGTGCCACCAAACGGCTAGCAGATACGCAGTATTTT,CATKRLADTQYF
TRBD2,-,TRBJ2-1,TRBV27,TGTGCCAGCAGTCAGACTAGCGGGGGGGAAGATTTCTTC,CASSQTSGGEDFF
TRBD1,-,TRBJ1-2,TRBV18,TGTGCCAGCTCACCCGGACAGGCCAACTATGGCTACACCTTC,CASSPGQANYGYTF
TRBD1,few,TRBJ2-7,TRBV18,TGTGCCAGCTCACGACCGACAGGGACCCTGAACGAGCAGTACTTC,CASSRPTGTLNEQYF
-,few,TRBJ2-1,TRBV7-2,TGTGCCAGCAGCTTAGCGATAGGAAAGCAGTTCTTC,CASSLAIGKQFF
-,few,TRBJ1-1,TRBV7-2,TGTGCCAGCACCAGCGGGCCTTTTACTGAAGCTTTCTTT,CASTSGPFTEAFF
-,-,TRBJ2-7,TRBV28,TGTGCCAGCAGTAAATACGAGCAGTACTTC,CASSKYEQYF
-,-,TRBJ2-7,TRBV27,TGTGCCAGCAGTCCCTGGCCCCCCCTCGAGCAGTACTTC,CASSPWPPLEQYF
TRBD2,-,TRBJ2-6,TRBV27,TGTGCCAGCAGTTTATCGGGGTTCCCCCGGGGCGGGAGGGCCTCTGGGGCCAACGTCCTGACTTTC,CASSLSGFPRGGRASGANVLTF
-,-,TRBJ2-6,TRBV5-5,TGTGCCAGCAGCTTGCAAGTCGTCTCTGGGGCCAACGTCCTGACTTTC,CASSLQVVSGANVLTF
-,few,TRBJ1-1,TRBV9,TGTGCCAGCAGCGTAGACGCCGCGGGATCGAAAGCTTTCTTT,CASSVDAAGSKAFF
-,few,TRBJ2-1,TRBV15,TGTGCCACCAGCAGAGATCAGCGGGAGCAGTTCTTC,CATSRDQREQFF
TRBD2,-,TRBJ2-1,TRBV28,TGTGCCAGCAGCCCTGGCACCGGGACTAGCGGGAGAAAGCAGTTCTTC,CASSPGTGTSGRKQFF
TRBD2,-,TRBJ2-7,TRBV4-2,TGTGCCAGCAGCCAAAACGGACTAGCTGGCGAGCAGTACTTC,CASSQNGLAGEQYF
TRBD1,few,TRBJ2-1,TRBV11-3,TGTGCCAGCAGCTCCGGGACAGGGGACTACAATGAGCAGTTCTTC,CASSSGTGDYNEQFF
TRBD2,few,TRBJ2-3,TRBV15,TGTGCCACCAGCAGACCACTATACGGGAGGGCCGGAGATACGCAGTATTTT,CATSRPLYGRAGDTQYF
TRBD1,-,TRBJ2-2,TRBV7-8,TGTGCCAGTGGGGACAGGGTCACCGGGGAGCTGTTTTTT,CASGDRVTGELFF
-,-,TRBJ1-5,TRBV10-3,TGTGCCATCAGTGAGTTCTTGGGATATAGCAATCAGCCCCAGCATTTT,CAISEFLGYSNQPQHF
TRBD1,few,TRBJ1-3,TRBV5-8,TGTGCCAGCAGCCGAAGGGGGACAGGCACCTTCGGGGGAAACACCATATATTTT,CASSRRGTGTFGGNTIYF
-,-,TRBJ2-7,TRBV4-3,TGCGCCAGCAGCCAAGAACCCTTACGGGGAGCATCCTACGAGCAGTACTTC,CASSQEPLRGASYEQYF